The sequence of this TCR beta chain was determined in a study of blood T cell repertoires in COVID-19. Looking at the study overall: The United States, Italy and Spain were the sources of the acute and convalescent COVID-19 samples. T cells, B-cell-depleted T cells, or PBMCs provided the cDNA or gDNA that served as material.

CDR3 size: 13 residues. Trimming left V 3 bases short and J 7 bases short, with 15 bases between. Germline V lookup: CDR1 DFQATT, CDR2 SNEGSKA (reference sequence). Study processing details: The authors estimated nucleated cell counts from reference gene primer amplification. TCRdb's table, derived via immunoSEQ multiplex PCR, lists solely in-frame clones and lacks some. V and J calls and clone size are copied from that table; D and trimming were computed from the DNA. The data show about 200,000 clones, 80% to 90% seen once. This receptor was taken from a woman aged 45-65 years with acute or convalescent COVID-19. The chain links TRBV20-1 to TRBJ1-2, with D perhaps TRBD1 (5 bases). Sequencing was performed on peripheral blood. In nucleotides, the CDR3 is TGCAGTGCTAGTGGGGGGGAGCGGGTTGGCTACACCTTC. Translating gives CSASGGERVGYTF.